The 19 T cell receptor beta chains below all came from one sample that was sequenced in a study of T-cell reconstitution after alpha-beta-depleted transplantation in children. The TCRbeta library was prepared with unique molecular identifiers. MiXCR, run by TCRdb on the PCR reads, gives a single entry per CDR3 protein. The data show 640,000 or so distinct CDR3 sequences, 15% to 20% seen once. This sample comprised PBMCs from the stem cell graft donor, obtained from the stem cell graft. The receptors derive from a human donor who donated a stem cell graft to a child with acute myeloid leukemia.

Points on this clonotype: This may be a read error, as it is one base from a much larger clone. This chain joins TRBV6-5 and TRBJ2-1; perhaps D is TRBD1 or TRBD2 (5 bases each). V was clipped by 0 bases and J by 7 bases, with 10 bases between them. Germline lookup yields CDR1 MNHEY and CDR2 SVGAGI. The CDR3 sequence is 14 residues long. This chain's CDR3 is CASSYSDEGNEQFF. CDR3 bases: TGTGCCAGCAGTTACTCGGACGAGGGGAATGAGCAGTTCTTC.

This clonotype came up many times. The chain employs TRBV20-1 and TRBJ2-6; no clear D. From germline, CDR1 is DFQATT and CDR2 SNEGSKA (reference sequence). The CDR3 consists of 15 residues. V lost 2 bases and J 0 bases, leaving 8 bases between the germline ends. The CDR3 reads CSARQARSGANVLTF. The CDR3 region has the DNA TGCAGTGCTAGACAGGCCCGCTCTGGGGCCAACGTCCTGACTTTC.

As concerns this clonotype: This may arise from a read error, as a much more abundant clone is one base away. The chain carries TRBV4-2 and TRBJ2-6, with D possibly being TRBD1 (6 bases). In germline, CDR1 is LGHNA, CDR2 YNFKEQ. The CDR3 sequence is 20 residues long. CDR3 DNA sequence: TGTGTCAGCAGCCAAGATGAACAGGGTAGTCCCCACTCTGGGGCCAACGTCCTGACTTTC. It translates to CVSSQDEQGSPHSGANVLTF.

The chain is built from TRBV6-2 or TRBV6-3 and TRBJ2-7; no definite D call. The germline V gene encodes CDR1 MNHEY and CDR2 SVGEGT. CDR3 length: 13 residues. Between the trimmed V and J ends, which lost 2 bases and 3 bases, there was a span of 8 bases. This CDR3 reads CASSYGQNYEQYF. The DNA for the CDR3 is TGTGCCAGCAGTTACGGGCAGAACTACGAGCAGTACTTC.

This clonotype was recorded at least ten times. The chain couples TRBV20-1 to TRBJ1-5, with D perhaps TRBD1 (5 bases). There are 13 residues in the CDR3. Germline assignment: CDR1 DFQATT and CDR2 SNEGSKA (reference sequence). Deletions cut 4 bases from V and 2 bases from J, with 9 bases between. This chain's CDR3 is CSAMLGGNQPQHF. The CDR3 DNA sequence: TGCAGTGCTATGTTGGGGGGCAATCAGCCCCAGCATTTT.

This clonotype appeared a single time. The rearrangement uses TRBV4-3 and TRBJ2-2; possibly TRBD1 for D (6 bases). Germline CDR1 is LGHNA and CDR2 is YSLEER. The CDR3 totals 16 residues. V was clipped by 0 bases and J by 5 bases, with 13 bases between them. The CDR3 reads CASSQDRRGWTGELFF. The DNA of the CDR3 is TGCGCCAGCAGCCAAGATCGCAGGGGCTGGACCGGGGAGCTGTTTTTT.

The genes are TRBV6-5 and TRBJ2-3; TRBD2 agrees at 11 bases. The CDR3 loop spans 18 amino acids. Germline V gives CDR1 MNHEY, CDR2 SVGAGI. V shed 2 bases and J 4 bases; nucleotides not matched to a gene: 11. CDR3 sequence (DNA): TGTGCCAGCAGTTACCGGAAAGGTAGCGGGGGGGCCTCAGATACGCAGTATTTT. It yields the protein CASSYRKGSGGASDTQYF.

This clonotype was counted at least ten times. The genes are TRBV10-3 and TRBJ2-1; D is ambiguous. Trimming pared 4 bases from V and 9 bases from J, leaving 13 bases between. The CDR3 spans 13 residues. Germline V CDR1 and CDR2: ENHRY, SYGVKD. This CDR3 is CAISALVSGEQFF. CDR3 bases: TGTGCCATCAGTGCCCTCGTGTCCGGTGAGCAGTTCTTC.

This clonotype appeared many times. This chain links TRBV12-3 or TRBV12-4 with TRBJ2-1, with D perhaps matching TRBD2 (7 bases). Trimming pared 5 bases from V and 4 bases from J, leaving 15 bases between. The CDR3 contains 15 residues. The CDR3 DNA reads as TGTGCCAGCAGTCCCGTGCGGGGGCCTTACAATGAGCAGTTCTTC. This gives the protein CASSPVRGPYNEQFF.

In this sample, this clonotype turned up a few times. The rearrangement joins TRBV5-1 to TRBJ1-6; 7 nucleotides align to TRBD1. Germline CDR1 reads SGHRS; CDR2 reads YFSETQ. V was clipped by 0 bases and J by 6 bases; unmatched bases: 9. The CDR3 runs 17 residues. The CDR3: CASSLDFSGQRNSPLHF. The DNA of the CDR3 is TGCGCCAGCAGCTTGGATTTCTCGGGACAGCGTAATTCACCCCTCCACTTT.

The chain recombines TRBV11-2 with TRBJ2-2; D might be TRBD1 (6 bases). Germline-derived CDR1 and CDR2 are SGHAT and FQNNGV. This CDR3 region has 14 residues. The V end lost 5 bases, the J end lost 2 bases, and 9 bases lay between the germline ends. Here the CDR3 reads CASSTDRNTGELFF. The CDR3 coding sequence is TGTGCCAGCAGCACGGACAGAAACACCGGGGAGCTGTTTTTT.

This clonotype was seen at least ten times. The chain has TRBV6-5 and TRBJ1-2; D is unresolved. The CDR3 totals 12 residues. Trimming took off 4 bases at V and 4 bases at J, with 7 bases between the two ends. The germline CDR1 and CDR2 sequences are MNHEY and SVGAGI. The CDR3, as DNA: TGTGCCAGCAGTTCCCCTACCTATGGCTACACCTTC. Protein: CASSSPTYGYTF.

At least ten counts were recorded for this clonotype. The chain joins TRBV6-1 to TRBJ2-5; D possibly corresponds to TRBD1 (6 bases). Per germline, CDR1 MNHNS and CDR2 SASEGT. The CDR3 sequence is 14 residues long. V lost 6 bases and J 0 bases, leaving 11 bases between the germline ends. Here the CDR3 reads CASRDSFYQETQYF. The CDR3 nucleotides are TGTGCCAGCAGGGACAGTTTCTACCAAGAGACCCAGTACTTC.

The chain is built from TRBV7-9 and TRBJ1-2; maybe TRBD1 (5 bases). V was clipped by 1 base and J by 11 bases, with 14 bases between them. Germline V lookup: CDR1 SEHNR, CDR2 FQNEAQ (reference sequence). The CDR3 is 13 residues long. The DNA for the CDR3 is TGTGCCAGCAGCTTAGTGGGAGGGGTCGAGTACACCTTC. Its protein product is CASSLVGGVEYTF.

The chain is built from TRBV7-8 and TRBJ1-4; D gene uncertain. Germline V gene data show CDR1 as SGHVS and CDR2 as FQNEAQ. The CDR3 sequence is 16 residues long. The V and J ends lost 1 base and 5 bases respectively, with 14 bases between them. The CDR3 DNA sequence: TGTGCCAGCAGCTTAGGAGTTTCCCGGCCGAATGAAAAACTGTTTTTT. Translation gives CASSLGVSRPNEKLFF.

This clonotype has at least ten counts. The chain recombines TRBV12-3 or TRBV12-4 with TRBJ2-7, with D possibly matching TRBD2 (5 bases). V lost 4 bases and J lost 2, with 9 bases in between. The CDR3 totals 13 residues. The CDR3 DNA is TGTGCCAGCAGTTCCGGGATTGCCTACGAGCAGTACTTC. Translation: CASSSGIAYEQYF.

This clonotype showed up just once. V usage is TRBV11-3 and J usage is TRBJ2-1; 13 bases map to TRBD2. Germline values: CDR1 SGHNT, CDR2 YENEEA. The V segment lost 1 base and the J segment 8 bases; nucleotides outside the gene matches: 5. The CDR3 totals 16 residues. In DNA form, the CDR3 reads TGTGCCAGCAGCTTAGTGACTAGCGGGGGGAACGATGAGCAGTTCTTC. The encoded protein is CASSLVTSGGNDEQFF.

The chain carries TRBV20-1 and TRBJ1-2, with D hard to call. The CDR3 sequence is 12 residues long. V lost 7 bases and J 0 bases, leaving 9 bases between the germline ends. Germline V lookup: CDR1 DFQATT, CDR2 SNEGSKA (reference sequence). This chain's CDR3 is CSVGKANYGYTF. In DNA, the CDR3 is TGCAGTGTTGGCAAAGCTAACTATGGCTACACCTTC.

The chain has TRBV12-3 or TRBV12-4 and TRBJ2-4, with no clear D. V lost 8 bases to trimming and J lost 1 base, with 12 bases between them. The CDR3 is 14 amino acids. CDR3 amino acids: CASGLRWAKNIQYF. In DNA, the CDR3 is TGTGCCAGCGGCTTGCGGTGGGCCAAAAACATTCAGTACTTC.